This TCR beta chain was identified during a study of CD8 T cells in ankylosing spondylitis. Findings of the study overall: Seemingly characteristic of ankylosing spondylitis blood was a TCR beta motif consisting of roughly 8 highly homologous variants. Some motif variants had been reported before (in reactive arthritis synovial fluid and blood). In peripheral blood, disease-linked CD8+ clones occurred at relatively low frequencies. Reportedly, significant enrichment of disease-linked clones occurred in matched ankylosing spondylitis synovial fluid.

V gave up 7 bases and J gave up 3 bases; unmatched junction bases: 3. Germline CDR1 is SQVTM and CDR2 is ANQGSEA. This CDR3 is built from 13 residues. By quantitative 5'-RACE with molecular barcodes, the TCR beta libraries were made. In TCRdb, the 5' RACE reads were re-called with MiXCR into one record per CDR3 protein. The data contain hundreds of thousands of distinct CDR3 sequences, 10% to 15% of them singletons. This clonotype was seen at least ten times. What it binds is not known. The receptor was derived from a male donor with ankylosing spondylitis. The rearrangement joins TRBV29-1 to TRBJ1-2; 12 positions match TRBD1. The sample was blood, either unsorted or a sorted T cell fraction (not recorded which). CDR3 in amino acids: CSAGTGGDYGYTF. The CDR3 DNA reads TGCAGCGCGGGGACAGGGGGCGACTATGGCTACACCTTC. Looking up the rest from reference TRBV29-1 and TRBJ1-2 gives the full variable domain: SAVISQKPSRDICQRGTSLTIQCQVDSQVTMMFWYRQQPGQSLTLIATANQGSEATYESGFVIDKFPISRPNLTFSTLTVSNMSPEDSSIYLCSAGTGGDYGYTFGSGTRLTVV.